This T cell receptor (beta chain) appears in the sequencing data of a study of molecular identifiers for immune sequencing clone quantification. Study information: Replicate RNA from approximately 20,000 or 100,000 naive CD8 T cells formed five aliquots; four were sequenced.

There are many counts of this clonotype. MiXCR, run by TCRdb on the PCR reads, gives a single entry per CDR3 protein. The sample yields hundreds of thousands of distinct CDR3 sequences, roughly 24% seen once. Germline-derived CDR1 and CDR2 are MDHEN and SYDVKM. This CDR3 comprises 15 residues. Trimming pared 5 bases from V and 5 bases from J, leaving 17 bases between. The J gene is TRBJ2-3, the V gene TRBV28; perhaps TRBD2 as D (8 bases). The source material was naive CD8+ T cells from blood, with Jurkat cell RNA spiked in. Subset denoted: FACS-sorted CD8+CD4-CCR7+CD45RA+ naive T cells. The clonotype comes from a human donor in good health. Some libraries in this study had Jurkat cell RNA spiked in. The DNA for the CDR3 is TGTGCCAGCAGTGTGAGGGGGCTAGCGGGAGATACGCAGTATTTT. It yields the protein CASSVRGLAGDTQYF.